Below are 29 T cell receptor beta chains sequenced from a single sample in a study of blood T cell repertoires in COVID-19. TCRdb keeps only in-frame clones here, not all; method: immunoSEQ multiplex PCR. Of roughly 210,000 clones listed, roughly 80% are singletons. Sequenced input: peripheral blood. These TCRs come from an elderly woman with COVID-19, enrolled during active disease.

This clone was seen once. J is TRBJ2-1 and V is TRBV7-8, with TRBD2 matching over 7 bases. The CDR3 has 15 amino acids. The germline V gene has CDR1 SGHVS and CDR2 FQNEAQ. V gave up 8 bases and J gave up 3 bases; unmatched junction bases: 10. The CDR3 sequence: CASRLGGGNYNEQFF. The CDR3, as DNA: TGTGCCAGCCGACTTGGGGGGGGGAACTACAATGAGCAGTTCTTC. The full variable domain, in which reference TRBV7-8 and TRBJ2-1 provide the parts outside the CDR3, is GAGVSQSPRYKVAKRGQDVALRCDPISGHVSLFWYQQALGQGPEFLTYFQNEAQLDKSGLPSDRFFAERPEGSVSTLKIQRTQQEDSAVYLCASRLGGGNYNEQFFGPGTRLTVL.

DNA for the CDR3: TGTGCCAGCAGCCAGCTAGACAGGGAACAGGGCGAGCAGTACTTC. Translation: CASSQLDREQGEQYF. The chain recombines TRBV4-2 with TRBJ2-7; 7 bases align to TRBD1. Germline CDR1 LGHNA, CDR2 YNFKEQ. With V trimmed by 3 bases and J by 6 bases, 11 bases remained unmatched. This CDR3 has 15 residues.

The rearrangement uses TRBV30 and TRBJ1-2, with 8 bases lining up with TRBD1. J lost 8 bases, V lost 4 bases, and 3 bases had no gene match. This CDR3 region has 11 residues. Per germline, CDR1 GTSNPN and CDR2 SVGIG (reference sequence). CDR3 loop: CAWTGDRGYTF. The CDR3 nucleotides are TGTGCCTGGACCGGGGACAGGGGCTACACCTTC.

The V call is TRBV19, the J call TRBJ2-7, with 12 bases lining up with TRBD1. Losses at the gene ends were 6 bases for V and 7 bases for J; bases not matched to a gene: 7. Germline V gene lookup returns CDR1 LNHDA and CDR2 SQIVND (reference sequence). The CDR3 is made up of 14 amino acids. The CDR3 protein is CASRRGQGANEQYF. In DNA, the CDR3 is TGTGCCAGTAGGAGGGGACAGGGGGCGAATGAGCAGTACTTC.

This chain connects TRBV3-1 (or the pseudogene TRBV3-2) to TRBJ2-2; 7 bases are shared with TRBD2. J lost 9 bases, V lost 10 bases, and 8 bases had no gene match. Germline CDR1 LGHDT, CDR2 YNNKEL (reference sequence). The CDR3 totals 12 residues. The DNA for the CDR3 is TGTGCCACCCGTGGGGGGGACCGGGAGCTGTTTTTT. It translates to CATRGGDRELFF.

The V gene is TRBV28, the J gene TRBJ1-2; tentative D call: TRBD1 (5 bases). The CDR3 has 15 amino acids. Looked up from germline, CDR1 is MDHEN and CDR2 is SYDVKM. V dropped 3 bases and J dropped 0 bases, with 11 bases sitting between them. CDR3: CASSFSEGSNYGYTF. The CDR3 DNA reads TGTGCCAGCAGTTTTTCGGAGGGGTCTAACTATGGCTACACCTTC.

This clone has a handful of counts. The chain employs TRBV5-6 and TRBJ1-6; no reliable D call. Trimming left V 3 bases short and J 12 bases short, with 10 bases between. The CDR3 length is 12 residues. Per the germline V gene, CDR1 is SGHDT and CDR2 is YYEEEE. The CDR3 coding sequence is TGTGCCAGCAGCTCCCGGGAGGGACCCCTCCACTTT. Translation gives CASSSREGPLHF.

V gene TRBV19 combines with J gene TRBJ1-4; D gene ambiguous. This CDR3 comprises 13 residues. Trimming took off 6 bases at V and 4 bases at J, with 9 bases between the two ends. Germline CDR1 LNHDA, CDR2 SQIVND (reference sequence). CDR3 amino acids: CASSGGFNEKLFF. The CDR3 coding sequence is TGTGCCAGTAGCGGAGGGTTTAATGAAAAACTGTTTTTT.

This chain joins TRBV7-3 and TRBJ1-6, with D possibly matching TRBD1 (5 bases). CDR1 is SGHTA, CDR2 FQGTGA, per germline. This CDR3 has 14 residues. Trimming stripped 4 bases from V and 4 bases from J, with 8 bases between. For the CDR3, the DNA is TGTGCCAGCAGCTACGGGGGTTATAATTCACCCCTCCACTTT. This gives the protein CASSYGGYNSPLHF.

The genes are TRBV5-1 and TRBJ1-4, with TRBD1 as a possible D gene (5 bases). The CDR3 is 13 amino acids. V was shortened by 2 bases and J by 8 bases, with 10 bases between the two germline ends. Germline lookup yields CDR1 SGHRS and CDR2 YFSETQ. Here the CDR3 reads CASSFPGNEKLFF. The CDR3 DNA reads TGCGCCAGCAGCTTTCCAGGGAACGAAAAACTGTTTTTT.

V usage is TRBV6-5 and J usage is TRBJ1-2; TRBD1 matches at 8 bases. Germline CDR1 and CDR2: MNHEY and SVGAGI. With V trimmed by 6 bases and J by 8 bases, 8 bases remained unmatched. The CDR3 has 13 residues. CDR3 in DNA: TGTGCCAGCAGGATTTCAGGGGGCCGAGGCTACACCTTC. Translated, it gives CASRISGGRGYTF.

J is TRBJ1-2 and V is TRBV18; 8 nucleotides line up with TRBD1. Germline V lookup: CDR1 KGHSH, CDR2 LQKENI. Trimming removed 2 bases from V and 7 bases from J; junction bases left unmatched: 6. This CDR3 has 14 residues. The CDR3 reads CASSPGQGAGGYTF. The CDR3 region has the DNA TGTGCCAGCTCACCAGGGCAGGGGGCCGGTGGCTACACCTTC.

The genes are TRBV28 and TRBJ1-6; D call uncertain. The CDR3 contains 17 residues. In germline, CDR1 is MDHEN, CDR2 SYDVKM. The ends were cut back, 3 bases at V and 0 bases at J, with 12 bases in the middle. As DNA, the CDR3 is TGTGCCAGCAGTTTTTACAGCGGCAACTCCTATAATTCACCCCTCCACTTT. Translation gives CASSFYSGNSYNSPLHF.

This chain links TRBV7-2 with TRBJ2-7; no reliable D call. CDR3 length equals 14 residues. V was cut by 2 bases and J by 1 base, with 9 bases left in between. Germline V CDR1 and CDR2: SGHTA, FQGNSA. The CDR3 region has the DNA TGTGCCAGCAGCTTAATTCCGGGTTCCTACGAGCAGTACTTC. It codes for CASSLIPGSYEQYF.

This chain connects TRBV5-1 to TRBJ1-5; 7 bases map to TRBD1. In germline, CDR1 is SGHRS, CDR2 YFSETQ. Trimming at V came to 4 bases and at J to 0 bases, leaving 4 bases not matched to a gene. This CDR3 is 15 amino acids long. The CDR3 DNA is TGCGCCAGCAGCCCGGGACAGTATAGCAATCAGCCCCAGCATTTT. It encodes CASSPGQYSNQPQHF.

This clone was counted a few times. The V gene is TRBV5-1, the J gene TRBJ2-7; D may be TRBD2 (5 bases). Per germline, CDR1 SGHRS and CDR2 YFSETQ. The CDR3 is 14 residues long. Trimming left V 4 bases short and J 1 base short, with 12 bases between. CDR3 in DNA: TGCGCCAGCAGCGCCGGACCGGGATCCTACGAGCAGTACTTC. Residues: CASSAGPGSYEQYF.

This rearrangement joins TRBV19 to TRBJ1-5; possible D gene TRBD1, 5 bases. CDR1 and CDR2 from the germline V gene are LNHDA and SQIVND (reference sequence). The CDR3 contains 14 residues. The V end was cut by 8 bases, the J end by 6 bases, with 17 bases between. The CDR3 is CASDDTGSSQPQHF. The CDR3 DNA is TGTGCCAGTGATGATACAGGTAGTTCTCAGCCCCAGCATTTT.

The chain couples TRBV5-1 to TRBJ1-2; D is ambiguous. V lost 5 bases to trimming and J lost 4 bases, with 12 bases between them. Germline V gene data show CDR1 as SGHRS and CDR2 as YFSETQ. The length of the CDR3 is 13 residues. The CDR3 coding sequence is TGCGCCAGCAGGGCGGAGACGCTCTATGGCTACACCTTC. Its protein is CASRAETLYGYTF.

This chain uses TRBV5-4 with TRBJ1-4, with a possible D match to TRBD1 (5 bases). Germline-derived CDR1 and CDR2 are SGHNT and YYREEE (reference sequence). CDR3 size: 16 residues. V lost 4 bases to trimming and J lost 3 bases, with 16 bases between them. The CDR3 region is CASSPGQGIPNEKLFF. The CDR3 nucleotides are TGTGCCAGCAGCCCAGGGCAGGGCATTCCTAATGAAAAACTGTTTTTT.

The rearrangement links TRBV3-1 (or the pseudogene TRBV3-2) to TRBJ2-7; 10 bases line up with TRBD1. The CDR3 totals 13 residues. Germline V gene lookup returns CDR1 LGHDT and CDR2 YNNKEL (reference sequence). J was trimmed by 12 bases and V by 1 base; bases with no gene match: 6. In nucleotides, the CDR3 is TGTGCCAGCAGCCAAGGAAGGACAGGGGGGTGGTACTTC. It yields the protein CASSQGRTGGWYF.

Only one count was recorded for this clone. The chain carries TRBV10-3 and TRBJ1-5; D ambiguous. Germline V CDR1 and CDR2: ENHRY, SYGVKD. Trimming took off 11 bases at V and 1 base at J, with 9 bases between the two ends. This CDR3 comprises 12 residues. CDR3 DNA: TGTGCCGTCGCAGGAAGCAATCAGCCCCAGCATTTT. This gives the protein CAVAGSNQPQHF.

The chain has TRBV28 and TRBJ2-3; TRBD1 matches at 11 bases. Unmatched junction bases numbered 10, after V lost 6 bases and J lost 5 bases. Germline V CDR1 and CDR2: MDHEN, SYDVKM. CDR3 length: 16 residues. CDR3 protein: CASSPLGTGGLDTQYF. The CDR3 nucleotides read TGTGCCAGCAGCCCGTTAGGGACAGGGGGTCTAGATACGCAGTATTTT.

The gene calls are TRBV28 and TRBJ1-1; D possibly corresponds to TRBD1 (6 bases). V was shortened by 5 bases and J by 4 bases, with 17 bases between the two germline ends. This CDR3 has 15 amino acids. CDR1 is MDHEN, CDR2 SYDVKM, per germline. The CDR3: CASSPNGGATTEAFF. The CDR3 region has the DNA TGTGCCAGCAGTCCCAACGGGGGGGCTACCACTGAAGCTTTCTTT.

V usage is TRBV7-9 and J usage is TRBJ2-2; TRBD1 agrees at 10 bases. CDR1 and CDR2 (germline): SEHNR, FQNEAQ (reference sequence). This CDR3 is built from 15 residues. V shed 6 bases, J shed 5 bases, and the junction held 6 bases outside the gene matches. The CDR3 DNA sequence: TGTGCCAGCAGACCCCGGGACAGGGGTACCGGGGAGCTGTTTTTT. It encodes CASRPRDRGTGELFF.

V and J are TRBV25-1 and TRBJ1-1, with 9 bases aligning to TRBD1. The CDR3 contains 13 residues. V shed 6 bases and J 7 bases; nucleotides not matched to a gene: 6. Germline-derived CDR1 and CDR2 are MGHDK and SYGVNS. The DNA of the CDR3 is TGTGCCAGCAGGCTAACAGGGGGCGGTGAAGCTTTCTTT. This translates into CASRLTGGGEAFF.

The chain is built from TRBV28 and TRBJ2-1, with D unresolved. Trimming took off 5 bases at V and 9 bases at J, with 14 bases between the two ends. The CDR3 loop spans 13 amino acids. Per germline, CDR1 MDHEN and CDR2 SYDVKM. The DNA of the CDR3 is TGTGCCAGCAGTGGCCCCCATCCTGGTGAGCAGTTCTTC. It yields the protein CASSGPHPGEQFF.

CDR3 sequence (DNA): TGTGCCAGCAGCCCCTTCGAGGGCTATGGCTACACCTTC. This encodes CASSPFEGYGYTF. The rearrangement joins TRBV11-2 to TRBJ1-2, with D hard to call. Trimming removed 5 bases at V and 4 bases at J, with 11 bases between. CDR1 SGHAT and CDR2 FQNNGV come from the germline V gene. The CDR3 covers 13 residues.

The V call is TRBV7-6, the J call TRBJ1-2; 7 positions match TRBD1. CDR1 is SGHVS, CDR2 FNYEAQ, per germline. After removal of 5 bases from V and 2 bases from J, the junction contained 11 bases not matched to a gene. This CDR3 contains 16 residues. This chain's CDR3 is CASSPGTATQNYGYTF. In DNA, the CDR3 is TGTGCCAGCAGCCCTGGGACAGCCACACAAAACTATGGCTACACCTTC.

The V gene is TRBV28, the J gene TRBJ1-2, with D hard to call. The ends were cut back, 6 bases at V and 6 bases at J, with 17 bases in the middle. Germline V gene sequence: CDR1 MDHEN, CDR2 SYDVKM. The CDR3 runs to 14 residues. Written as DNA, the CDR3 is TGTGCCAGCAGACCCGCGGTGGCCTTTGATGGCTACACCTTC. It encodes CASRPAVAFDGYTF.